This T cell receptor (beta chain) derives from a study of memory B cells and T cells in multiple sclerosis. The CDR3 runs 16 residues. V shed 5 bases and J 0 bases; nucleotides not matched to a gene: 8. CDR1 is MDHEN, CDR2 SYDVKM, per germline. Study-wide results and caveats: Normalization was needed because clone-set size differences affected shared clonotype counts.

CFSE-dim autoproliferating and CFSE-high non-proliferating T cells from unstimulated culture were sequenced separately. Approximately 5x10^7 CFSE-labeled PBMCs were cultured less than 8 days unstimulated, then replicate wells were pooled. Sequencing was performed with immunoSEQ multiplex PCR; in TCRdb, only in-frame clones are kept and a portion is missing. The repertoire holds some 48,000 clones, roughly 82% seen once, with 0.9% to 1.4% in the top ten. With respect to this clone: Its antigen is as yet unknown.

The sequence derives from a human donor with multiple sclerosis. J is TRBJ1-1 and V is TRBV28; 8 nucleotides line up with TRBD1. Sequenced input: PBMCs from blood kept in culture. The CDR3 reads CASSTTGGQMNTEAFF. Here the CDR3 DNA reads TGTGCCAGCAGTACTACAGGGGGGCAAATGAACACTGAAGCTTTCTTT.